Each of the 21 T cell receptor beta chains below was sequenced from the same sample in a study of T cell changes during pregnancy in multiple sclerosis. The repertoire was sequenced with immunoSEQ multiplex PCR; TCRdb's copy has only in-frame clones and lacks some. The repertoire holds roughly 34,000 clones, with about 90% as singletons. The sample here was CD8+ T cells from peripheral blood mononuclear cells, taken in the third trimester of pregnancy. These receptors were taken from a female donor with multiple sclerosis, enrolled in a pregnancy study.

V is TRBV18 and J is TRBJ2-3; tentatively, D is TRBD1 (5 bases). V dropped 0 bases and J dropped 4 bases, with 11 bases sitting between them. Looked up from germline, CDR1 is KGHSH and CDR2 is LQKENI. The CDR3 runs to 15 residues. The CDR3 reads CASSPPLQGADTQYF. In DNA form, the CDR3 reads TGTGCCAGCTCACCACCGTTGCAGGGTGCAGATACGCAGTATTTT.

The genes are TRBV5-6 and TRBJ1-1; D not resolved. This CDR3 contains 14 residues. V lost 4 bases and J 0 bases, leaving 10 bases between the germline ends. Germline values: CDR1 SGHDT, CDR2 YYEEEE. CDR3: CASSAMVMNTEAFF. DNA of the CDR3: TGTGCCAGCAGCGCTATGGTTATGAACACTGAAGCTTTCTTT.

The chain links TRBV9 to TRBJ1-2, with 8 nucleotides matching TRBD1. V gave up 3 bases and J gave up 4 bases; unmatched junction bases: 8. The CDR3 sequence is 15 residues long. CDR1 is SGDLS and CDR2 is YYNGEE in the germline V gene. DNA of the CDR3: TGTGCCAGCAGCGACAGGACAGGGATGCGCTATGGCTACACCTTC. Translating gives CASSDRTGMRYGYTF.

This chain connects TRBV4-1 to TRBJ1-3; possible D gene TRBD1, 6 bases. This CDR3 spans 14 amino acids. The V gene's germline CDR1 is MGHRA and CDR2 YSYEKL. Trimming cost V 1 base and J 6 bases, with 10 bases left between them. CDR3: CASSQAQGVNTIYF. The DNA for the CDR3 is TGCGCCAGCAGCCAAGCACAGGGTGTAAACACCATATATTTT.

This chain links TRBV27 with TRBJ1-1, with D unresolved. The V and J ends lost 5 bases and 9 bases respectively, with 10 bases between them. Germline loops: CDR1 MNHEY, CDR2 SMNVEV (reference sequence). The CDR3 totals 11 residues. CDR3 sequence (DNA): TGTGCCAGCAGTCTGGAGGGCCAAGCTTTCTTT. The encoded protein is CASSLEGQAFF.

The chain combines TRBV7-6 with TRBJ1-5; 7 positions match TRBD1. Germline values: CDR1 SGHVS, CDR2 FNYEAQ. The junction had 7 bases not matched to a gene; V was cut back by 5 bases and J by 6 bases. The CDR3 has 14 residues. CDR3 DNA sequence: TGTGCCAGCAGCCCCTCGAGGGGGCCTCAGCCCCAGCATTTT. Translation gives CASSPSRGPQPQHF.

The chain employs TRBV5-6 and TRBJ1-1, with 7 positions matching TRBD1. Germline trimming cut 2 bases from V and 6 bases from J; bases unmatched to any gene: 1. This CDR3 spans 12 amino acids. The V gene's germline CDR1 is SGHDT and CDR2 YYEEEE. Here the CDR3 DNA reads TGTGCCAGCAGCTTCGGGACAGCTGAAGCTTTCTTT. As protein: CASSFGTAEAFF. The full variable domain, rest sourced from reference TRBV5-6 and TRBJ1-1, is DAGVTQSPTHLIKTRGQQVTLRCSPKSGHDTVSWYQQALGQGPQFIFQYYEEEERQRGNFPDRFSGHQFPNYSSELNVNALLLGDSALYLCASSFGTAEAFFGQGTRLTVV.

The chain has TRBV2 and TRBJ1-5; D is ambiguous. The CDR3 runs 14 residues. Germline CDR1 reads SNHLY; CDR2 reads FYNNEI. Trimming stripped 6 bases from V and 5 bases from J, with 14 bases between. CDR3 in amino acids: CASSGSGIYQPQHF. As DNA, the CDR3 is TGTGCCAGCAGCGGGTCGGGGATTTATCAGCCCCAGCATTTT.

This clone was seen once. The CDR3 is CASSRTDSFLTDTQYF. Written as DNA, the CDR3 is TGTGCCAGCAGCCGGACGGACTCCTTCTTGACAGATACGCAGTATTTT. This chain links TRBV14 with TRBJ2-3, with D tentatively TRBD2 (5 bases). There are 16 residues in the CDR3. From germline, CDR1 is SGHDN and CDR2 FVKESK. V lost 4 bases to trimming and J lost 3 bases, with 17 bases between them.

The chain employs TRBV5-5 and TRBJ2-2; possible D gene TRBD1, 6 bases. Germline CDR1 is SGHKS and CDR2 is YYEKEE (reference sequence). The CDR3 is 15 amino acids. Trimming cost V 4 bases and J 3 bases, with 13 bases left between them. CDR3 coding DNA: TGTGCCAGCAGCCCTCCGCAGGGGCACACCGGGGAGCTGTTTTTT. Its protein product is CASSPPQGHTGELFF.

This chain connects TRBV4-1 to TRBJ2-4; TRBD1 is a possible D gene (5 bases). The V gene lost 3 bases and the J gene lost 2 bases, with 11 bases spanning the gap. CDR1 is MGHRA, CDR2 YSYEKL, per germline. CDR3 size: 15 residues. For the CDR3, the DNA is TGCGCCAGCAGCCAGGAAGACAGAACCAAAAACATTCAGTACTTC. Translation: CASSQEDRTKNIQYF.

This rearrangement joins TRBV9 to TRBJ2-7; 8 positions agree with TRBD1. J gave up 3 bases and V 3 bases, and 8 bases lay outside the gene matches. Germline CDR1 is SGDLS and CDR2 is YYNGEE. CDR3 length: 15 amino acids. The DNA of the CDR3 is TGTGCCAGCAGCGCGACAGGGACAGGAGGCTACGAGCAGTACTTC. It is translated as CASSATGTGGYEQYF.

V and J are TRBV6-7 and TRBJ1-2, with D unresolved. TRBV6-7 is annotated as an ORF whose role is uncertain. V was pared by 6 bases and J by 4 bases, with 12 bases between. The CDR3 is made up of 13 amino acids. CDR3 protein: CASRSTLSYGYTF. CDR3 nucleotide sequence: TGTGCCAGCAGGTCGACATTAAGCTATGGCTACACCTTC.

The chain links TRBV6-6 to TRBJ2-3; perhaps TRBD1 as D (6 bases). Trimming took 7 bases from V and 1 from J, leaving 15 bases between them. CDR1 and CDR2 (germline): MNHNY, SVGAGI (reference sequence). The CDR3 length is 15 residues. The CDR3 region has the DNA TGTGCCAGCAATGCTACAGGGAACCGCACAGATACGCAGTATTTT. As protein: CASNATGNRTDTQYF.

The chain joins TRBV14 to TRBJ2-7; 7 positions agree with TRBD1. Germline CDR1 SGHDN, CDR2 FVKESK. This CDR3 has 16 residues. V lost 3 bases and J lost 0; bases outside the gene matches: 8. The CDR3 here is CASSHYPGQSSYEQYF. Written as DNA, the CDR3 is TGTGCCAGCAGCCACTATCCGGGACAGAGCTCCTACGAGCAGTACTTC.

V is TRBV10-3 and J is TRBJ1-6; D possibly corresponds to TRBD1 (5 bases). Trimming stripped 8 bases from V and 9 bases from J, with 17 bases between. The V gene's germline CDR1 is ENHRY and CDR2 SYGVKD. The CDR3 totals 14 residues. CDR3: CAIGGGTWSSPLHF. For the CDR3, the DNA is TGTGCCATCGGGGGGGGGACGTGGAGTTCACCCCTCCACTTT.

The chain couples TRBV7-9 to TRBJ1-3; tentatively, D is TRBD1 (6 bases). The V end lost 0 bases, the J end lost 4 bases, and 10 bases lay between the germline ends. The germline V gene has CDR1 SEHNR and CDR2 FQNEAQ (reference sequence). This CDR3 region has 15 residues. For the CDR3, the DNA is TGTGCCAGCAGCTTAGCCCCAGGGGTAGGAAACACCATATATTTT. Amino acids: CASSLAPGVGNTIYF. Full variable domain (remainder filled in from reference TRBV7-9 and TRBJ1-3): DTGVSQNPRHKITKRGQNVTFRCDPISEHNRLYWYRQTLGQGPEFLTYFQNEAQLEKSRLLSDRFSAERPKGSFSTLEIQRTEQGDSAMYLCASSLAPGVGNTIYFGEGSWLTVV.

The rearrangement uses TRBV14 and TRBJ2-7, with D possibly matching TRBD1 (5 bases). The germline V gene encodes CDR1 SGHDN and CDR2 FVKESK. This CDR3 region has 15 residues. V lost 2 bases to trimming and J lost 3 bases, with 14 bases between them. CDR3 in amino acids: CASSQRTTPLYEQYF. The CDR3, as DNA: TGTGCCAGCAGCCAAAGGACAACCCCCCTCTACGAGCAGTACTTC.

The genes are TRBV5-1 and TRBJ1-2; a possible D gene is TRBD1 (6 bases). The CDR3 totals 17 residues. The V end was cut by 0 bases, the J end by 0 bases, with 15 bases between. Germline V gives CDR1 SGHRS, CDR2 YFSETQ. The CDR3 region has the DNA TGCGCCAGCAGCTTGGCCGAGGGGGGGGTGACTAACTATGGCTACACCTTC. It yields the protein CASSLAEGGVTNYGYTF.

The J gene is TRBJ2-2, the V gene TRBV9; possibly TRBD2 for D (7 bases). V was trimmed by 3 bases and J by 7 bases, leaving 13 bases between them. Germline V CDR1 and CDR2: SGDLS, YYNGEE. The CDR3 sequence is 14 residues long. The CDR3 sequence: CASSAGGALGELFF. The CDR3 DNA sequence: TGTGCCAGCAGCGCGGGGGGCGCGCTCGGGGAGCTGTTTTTT.

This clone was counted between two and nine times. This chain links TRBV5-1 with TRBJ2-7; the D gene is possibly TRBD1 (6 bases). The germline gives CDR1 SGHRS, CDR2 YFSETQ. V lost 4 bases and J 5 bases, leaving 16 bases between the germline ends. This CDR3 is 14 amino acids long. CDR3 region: CASSGSGTPDEQYF. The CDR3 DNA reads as TGCGCCAGCAGCGGATCCGGGACACCAGACGAGCAGTACTTC.